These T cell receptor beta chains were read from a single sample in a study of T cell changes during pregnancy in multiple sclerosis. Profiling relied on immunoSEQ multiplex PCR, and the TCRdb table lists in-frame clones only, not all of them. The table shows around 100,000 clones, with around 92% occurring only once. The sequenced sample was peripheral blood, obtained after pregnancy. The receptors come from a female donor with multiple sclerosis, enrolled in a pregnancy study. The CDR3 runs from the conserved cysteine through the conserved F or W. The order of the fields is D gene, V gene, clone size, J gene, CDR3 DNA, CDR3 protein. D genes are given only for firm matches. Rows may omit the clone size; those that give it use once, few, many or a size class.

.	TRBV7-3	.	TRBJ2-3	TGTGCCAGCAGCTTAACCCGTTTGCGGGACCTATCTAGCACAGATACGCAGTATTTT	CASSLTRLRDLSSTDTQYF
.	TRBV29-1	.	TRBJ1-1	TGCAGCGTTGAAGGACAGCTTACGAACACTGAAGCTTTCTTT	CSVEGQLTNTEAFF
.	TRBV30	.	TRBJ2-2	TGTGCCTACACAGGTACCGGGGAGCTGTTTTTT	CAYTGTGELFF
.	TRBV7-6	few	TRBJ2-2	TGTGCCAGCAGCCCCGCGAGGGCCGGGGAGCTGTTTTTT	CASSPARAGELFF
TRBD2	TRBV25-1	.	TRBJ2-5	TGTGCCAGCAGTGCCCTAGCGGGAGGAGAGACCCAGTACTTC	CASSALAGGETQYF
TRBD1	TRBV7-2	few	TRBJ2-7	TGTGCCAGCAGCTTAGTCCCGGGACAGGCCAATGCGTACGAGCAGTACTTC	CASSLVPGQANAYEQYF
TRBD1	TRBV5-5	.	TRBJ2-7	TGTGCCAGCAGCTCGACAGGGGCGGGTGAGCAGTACTTC	CASSSTGAGEQYF
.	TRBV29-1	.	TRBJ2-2	TGCAGCGTTGACGCAGGGTACACCGGGGAGCTGTTTTTT	CSVDAGYTGELFF
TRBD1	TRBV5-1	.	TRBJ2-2	TGCGCCAGCAGCCGGGGACAGGGGAAAACCGGGGAGCTGTTTTTT	CASSRGQGKTGELFF
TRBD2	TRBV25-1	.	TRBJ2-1	TGTGCCATCGGGACTAGCGGGCAAACCTACAATGAGCAGTTCTTC	CAIGTSGQTYNEQFF
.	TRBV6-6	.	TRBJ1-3	TGTGCCAGCAGTACCAACCGTCAGTCTGGAAACACCATATATTTT	CASSTNRQSGNTIYF
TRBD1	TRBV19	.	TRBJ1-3	TGTGCCAGTAGTCCCTGGGACAGGGGGGACACCATATATTTT	CASSPWDRGDTIYF
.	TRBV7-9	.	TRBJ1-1	TGTGCCAGCAGCCCCGAGCCCACAGCTGCGACTGAAGCTTTCTTT	CASSPEPTAATEAFF
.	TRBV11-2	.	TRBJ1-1	TGTGCCAGCAGCTTAGGGGGGGGCATCCCGGAAGCTTTCTTT	CASSLGGGIPEAFF
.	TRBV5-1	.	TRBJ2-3	TGCGCCAGCAGCTTGGGACAGGCCTTAAGCACAGATACGCAGTATTTT	CASSLGQALSTDTQYF
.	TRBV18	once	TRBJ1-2	TGTGCCAGCTCACCATCCCGGGTCGAGAATGGCTACACCTTC	CASSPSRVENGYTF
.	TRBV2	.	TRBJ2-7	TGTGCCAGCAGTACCGGCCAGGGCGAGCAGTACTTC	CASSTGQGEQYF
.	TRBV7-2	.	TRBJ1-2	TGTGCCAGCAGCTTAGCCACATCCAGAGGCTACACCTTC	CASSLATSRGYTF
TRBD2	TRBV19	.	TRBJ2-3	TGTGCCAGTAGTATACTAGCGGGTCGCACAGATACGCAGTATTTT	CASSILAGRTDTQYF
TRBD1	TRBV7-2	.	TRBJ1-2	TGTGCCAGCAGGTCGGGAGACAGGGCCGCTGGCTACACCTTC	CASRSGDRAAGYTF
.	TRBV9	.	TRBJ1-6	TGTGCCAGCAGCCCGTTGGGCACCCCTAATTCACCCCTCCACTTT	CASSPLGTPNSPLHF
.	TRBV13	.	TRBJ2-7	TGTGCCAGCAGCAAAGGGGGGGCCAGCTACGAGCAGTACTTC	CASSKGGASYEQYF
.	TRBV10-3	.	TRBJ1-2	TGTGCCATCAGTGGGGCACAGGGTGCTGGTGGCTACACCTTC	CAISGAQGAGGYTF